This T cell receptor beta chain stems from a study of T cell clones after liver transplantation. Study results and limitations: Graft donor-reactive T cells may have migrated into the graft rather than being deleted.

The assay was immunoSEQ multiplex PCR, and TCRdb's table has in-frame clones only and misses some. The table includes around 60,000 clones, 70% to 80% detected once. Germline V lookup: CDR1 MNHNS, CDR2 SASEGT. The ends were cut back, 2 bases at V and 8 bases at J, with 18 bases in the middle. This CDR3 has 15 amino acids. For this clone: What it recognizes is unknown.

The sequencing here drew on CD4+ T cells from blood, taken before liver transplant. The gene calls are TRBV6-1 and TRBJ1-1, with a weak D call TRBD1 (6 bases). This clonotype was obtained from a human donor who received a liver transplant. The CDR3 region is CASSEIVRERGEAFF. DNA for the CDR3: TGTGCCAGCAGTGAAATTGTCAGGGAGAGGGGGGAAGCTTTCTTT.